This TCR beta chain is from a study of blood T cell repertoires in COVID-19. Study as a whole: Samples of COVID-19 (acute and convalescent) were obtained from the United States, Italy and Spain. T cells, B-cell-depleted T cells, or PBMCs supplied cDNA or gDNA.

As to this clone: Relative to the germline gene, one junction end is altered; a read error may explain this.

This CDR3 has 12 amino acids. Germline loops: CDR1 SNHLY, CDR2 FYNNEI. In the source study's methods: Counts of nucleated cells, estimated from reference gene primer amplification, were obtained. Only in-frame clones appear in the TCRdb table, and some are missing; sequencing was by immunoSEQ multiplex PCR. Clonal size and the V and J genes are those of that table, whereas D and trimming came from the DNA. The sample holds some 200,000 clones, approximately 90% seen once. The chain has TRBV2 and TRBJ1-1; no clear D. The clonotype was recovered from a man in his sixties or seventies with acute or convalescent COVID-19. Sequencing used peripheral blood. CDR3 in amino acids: CASSVANAEAFF. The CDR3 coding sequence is TGTGCCAGCAGTGTTGCGAACGCTGAAGCTTTCTTT.